These T cell receptor beta chains were read from a single sample in a study of cytomegalovirus exposure and HLA in healthy donors. Clones were read by immunoSEQ multiplex PCR, and TCRdb kept only the in-frame ones, dropping some. The repertoire holds about 62,000 clones, with about 89% as singletons. Sequenced input: PBMCs. The receptors were gathered from a young man in good health and CMV-seronegative. Both conserved end residues are part of each CDR3. The D gene is left open where the match is weak. Rows give clone size only sometimes, using once, few, many, or a class for an expanded clone.

D: TRBD1; J: TRBJ1-1; V: TRBV19; size: .; DNA: TGTGCCAGTAGAACGGACAGGGAAGGTGTTGAAGCTTTCTTT; CDR3: CASRTDREGVEAFF
D: .; J: TRBJ1-2; V: TRBV11-3; size: .; DNA: TGTGCCAGCAGCTTGGAGGGTTTTAACTATGGCTACACCTTC; CDR3: CASSLEGFNYGYTF
D: TRBD2; J: TRBJ2-6; V: TRBV5-1; size: once; DNA: TGCGCCAGCGGGAGCGGGACTCTGGGGGCCAACGTCCTGACTTTC; CDR3: CASGSGTLGANVLTF
D: .; J: TRBJ1-3; V: TRBV28; size: .; DNA: TGTGCCAGCACCCCCGACACCTCTGGAAACACCATATATTTT; CDR3: CASTPDTSGNTIYF
D: .; J: TRBJ1-1; V: TRBV28; size: .; DNA: TGTGCCAGCAGTTTAGAGTTAGAAGCTTTCTTT; CDR3: CASSLELEAFF
D: .; J: TRBJ2-3; V: TRBV19; size: .; DNA: TGTGCCAGTAGAGTGGGCTCTAGCACAGATACGCAGTATTTT; CDR3: CASRVGSSTDTQYF
D: TRBD2; J: TRBJ2-2; V: TRBV29-1; size: .; DNA: TGCAGCGTCACTAGCGGGGGAACCACCGGGGAGCTGTTTTTT; CDR3: CSVTSGGTTGELFF
D: TRBD1; J: TRBJ2-1; V: TRBV2; size: .; DNA: TGTGCCAGCAGTGAAGATTCCAGGGGGTTAGGAAATGAGCAGTTCTTC; CDR3: CASSEDSRGLGNEQFF
D: TRBD1; J: TRBJ1-2; V: TRBV11-2; size: once; DNA: TGTGCCAGCAGCTTAGGGACAGGGGATGGCTACACCTTC; CDR3: CASSLGTGDGYTF
D: TRBD1; J: TRBJ2-5; V: TRBV5-8; size: .; DNA: TGTGCCAGCAGCTTGGGTCAGGGGGCCCGGGAGACCCAGTACTTC; CDR3: CASSLGQGARETQYF
D: TRBD2; J: TRBJ2-5; V: TRBV5-4; size: .; DNA: TGTGCCAGCAGCGGGCCGGGAGGGGTCGGAGAGACCCAGTACTTC; CDR3: CASSGPGGVGETQYF
D: .; J: TRBJ1-2; V: TRBV7-2; size: .; DNA: TGTGCCAGCAGCTTAACGGAGAAGGGCTACACCTTC; CDR3: CASSLTEKGYTF
D: .; J: TRBJ2-1; V: TRBV7-2; size: .; DNA: TGTGCCAGCAGAAGACCGGGACACTACAATGAGCAGTTCTTC; CDR3: CASRRPGHYNEQFF
D: TRBD1; J: TRBJ1-5; V: TRBV5-1; size: .; DNA: TGCGCCCGTAATCTAGCCGGGGGACAGGGCAATCAGCCCCAGCATTTT; CDR3: CARNLAGGQGNQPQHF
D: TRBD1; J: TRBJ2-3; V: TRBV29-1; size: .; DNA: TGCAGCGTTGAACCTCCCGGAGGGTACGGGACAGGTAATAGAGATACGCAGTATTTT; CDR3: CSVEPPGGYGTGNRDTQYF
D: TRBD1; J: TRBJ1-2; V: TRBV27; size: .; DNA: TGTGCCAGCAGCTCAGGGGACAGGGACTATGGCTACACCTTC; CDR3: CASSSGDRDYGYTF
D: .; J: TRBJ2-7; V: TRBV19; size: .; DNA: TGTGCCAGTAGCTGGGAGTCGGGTCTCTACGAGCAGTACTTC; CDR3: CASSWESGLYEQYF
D: .; J: TRBJ2-1; V: TRBV4-1; size: .; DNA: TGCGCCAGCAGCCCCTCCGGTGTGCTTAACAATGAGCAGTTCTTC; CDR3: CASSPSGVLNNEQFF
D: TRBD2; J: TRBJ2-1; V: TRBV2; size: .; DNA: TGTGCCAGCGAGCGGGGGCGCGCCTACAATGAGCAGTTCTTC; CDR3: CASERGRAYNEQFF
D: .; J: TRBJ2-1; V: TRBV6-5; size: .; DNA: TGTGCCAGCAAAGGGGTCAATGAGCAGTTCTTC; CDR3: CASKGVNEQFF
D: .; J: TRBJ1-2; V: TRBV5-1; size: .; DNA: TGCGCCAGCAGCTCCATGACAGGCAACTATGGCTACACCTTC; CDR3: CASSSMTGNYGYTF
D: .; J: TRBJ2-1; V: TRBV30; size: .; DNA: TGTGCCTGGAGTGTAGGGGCGGCCTACAATGAGCAGTTCTTC; CDR3: CAWSVGAAYNEQFF
D: .; J: TRBJ1-1; V: TRBV15; size: .; DNA: TGTGCCACCAGCAGAAGACAATTTGAAGTGACTGAAGCTTTCTTT; CDR3: CATSRRQFEVTEAFF
D: TRBD1; J: TRBJ1-5; V: TRBV6-5; size: few; DNA: TGTGCCAGCAGGGGACAGGGGACGAGCAATCAGCCCCAGCATTTT; CDR3: CASRGQGTSNQPQHF
D: .; J: TRBJ2-5; V: TRBV4-1; size: .; DNA: TGCGCCAGCAGCCAAGGGGCCCGAGAGACCCAGTACTTC; CDR3: CASSQGARETQYF
D: TRBD1; J: TRBJ1-5; V: TRBV19; size: .; DNA: TGTGCCAGTAGCTTGACAGGGAATAGCAATCAGCCCCAGCATTTT; CDR3: CASSLTGNSNQPQHF
D: .; J: TRBJ1-3; V: TRBV9; size: .; DNA: TGTGCCAGCAGCGTCGACAGCCTCTCTGGAAACACCATATATTTT; CDR3: CASSVDSLSGNTIYF
D: TRBD2; J: TRBJ2-7; V: TRBV9; size: .; DNA: TGTGCCAGCGGGGACGGGGCGGGGGCCTACGAGCAGTACTTC; CDR3: CASGDGAGAYEQYF
D: TRBD1; J: TRBJ2-2; V: TRBV6-1; size: .; DNA: TGTGCCAGCAGTGAAGGGGACAGGGTCCCTTCGCTTGATACCGGGGAGCTGTTTTTT; CDR3: CASSEGDRVPSLDTGELFF
D: TRBD1; J: TRBJ1-1; V: TRBV18; size: .; DNA: TGTGCCAGCTCACCAAGAGGGACAGCGAACACTGAAGCTTTCTTT; CDR3: CASSPRGTANTEAFF
D: .; J: TRBJ1-5; V: TRBV19; size: .; DNA: TGTGCCAGTAGTCCGATGACGGGACAGCCCCAGCATTTT; CDR3: CASSPMTGQPQHF
D: TRBD1; J: TRBJ1-4; V: TRBV7-2; size: .; DNA: TGTGCCAGCAGGCCGGACAGGGGGGATGAAAAACTGTTTTTT; CDR3: CASRPDRGDEKLFF
D: .; J: TRBJ1-1; V: TRBV6-5; size: .; DNA: TGTGCCAGCAGTACCGGACAGTTGAACACTGAAGCTTTCTTT; CDR3: CASSTGQLNTEAFF
D: TRBD1; J: TRBJ2-7; V: TRBV9; size: .; DNA: TGTGCCAGCAGCCCCGGACAGGATTTATCCTACGAGCAGTACTTC; CDR3: CASSPGQDLSYEQYF
D: TRBD1; J: TRBJ2-7; V: TRBV4-1; size: .; DNA: TGCGCCAGCAGCCAAGGGACAGGGGCCCTCTACGAGCAGTACTTC; CDR3: CASSQGTGALYEQYF
D: .; J: TRBJ2-2; V: TRBV27; size: .; DNA: TGTGCCAGCAGGTCGGACTGGGTCACCGGGGAGCTGTTTTTT; CDR3: CASRSDWVTGELFF
D: TRBD1; J: TRBJ1-2; V: TRBV6-5; size: .; DNA: TGTGCCAGCAGGGACAGGGGGGCAGATGGCTACACCTTC; CDR3: CASRDRGADGYTF
D: .; J: TRBJ1-5; V: TRBV9; size: .; DNA: TGTGCCAGCAGCACTTCCGGGACACCTAGGAGCCCCCAGCATTTT; CDR3: CASSTSGTPRSPQHF
D: .; J: TRBJ1-1; V: TRBV29-1; size: .; DNA: TGCAGCGTTGAAGTCACAGGAGACACTGAAGCTTTCTTT; CDR3: CSVEVTGDTEAFF
D: .; J: TRBJ2-5; V: TRBV19; size: .; DNA: TGTGCCAGTAGTATAGGCAGGGTGGGGGAGACCCAGTACTTC; CDR3: CASSIGRVGETQYF
D: TRBD1; J: TRBJ2-3; V: TRBV5-1; size: .; DNA: TGCGCCAGCAGCTGGGACAGGGCAGTAGATACGCAGTATTTT; CDR3: CASSWDRAVDTQYF